This T cell receptor (beta chain) emerged from a study of control samples from healthy donors and cancer patients. Using immunoSEQ multiplex PCR, the repertoire was profiled, and TCRdb retains in-frame clones only, with some absent. The sample has about 100,000 clones; about 90% are singletons. CDR3 length: 14 residues. V was shortened by 0 bases and J by 2 bases, with 8 bases between the two germline ends. Germline V gene lookup returns CDR1 SGHNT and CDR2 YYREEE (reference sequence). J is TRBJ1-2 and V is TRBV5-4; D unresolved. The sequence was obtained from a man aged 25-45 years in good health. Sequenced input: blood. CDR3 protein: CASSLALENYGYTF. CDR3 bases: TGTGCCAGCAGCTTGGCCTTGGAGAACTATGGCTACACCTTC.